The 23 T cell receptor beta chains below come from one sample, sequenced in a study of naive and memory T cell subsets. An equimolar mix of two oligonucleotides served as the beta constant-region primer for TRBC1 and TRBC2. Ligated cDNA was amplified by four rounds of PCR with nested alpha and beta constant-region primers and SP2. TCRdb called the UMI-ligation and nested PCR reads again in MiXCR, with one record for every CDR3 protein. The repertoire holds 15,000 to 20,000 distinct CDR3 sequences, with roughly 8.4% as singletons. The sequencing sample was made of central memory CD8+ T cells from blood. These receptors all come from a human donor in good health.

There are a few counts of this clonotype. The rearrangement links TRBV29-1 to TRBJ2-1, with 14 bases lining up with TRBD2. With V trimmed by 5 bases and J by 6 bases, 15 bases remained unmatched. The CDR3 length is 18 residues. Germline V CDR1 and CDR2: SQVTM, ANQGSEA. CDR3 protein: CSVFDYRTSGRYINEQFF. The CDR3, as DNA: TGCAGCGTTTTCGACTACAGGACTAGCGGGAGGTATATCAATGAGCAGTTCTTC.

The genes are TRBV27 and TRBJ2-7; 10 nucleotides align to TRBD2. With V trimmed by 4 bases and J by 3 bases, 3 bases remained unmatched. The CDR3 length is 14 residues. Germline CDR1 and CDR2: MNHEY and SMNVEV (reference sequence). The CDR3 is CASSSGLAVYEQYF. The CDR3 DNA sequence: TGTGCCAGCAGTTCCGGACTAGCGGTCTACGAGCAGTACTTC.

By share, this clonotype ranks as medium-sized (0.01 to 0.1%). This chain uses TRBV6-2 or TRBV6-3 with TRBJ2-3; the D gene is possibly TRBD2 (6 bases). Trimming cost V 3 bases and J 1 base, with 11 bases left between them. The CDR3 sequence is 15 residues long. Germline V gene sequence: CDR1 MNHEY, CDR2 SVGEGT. The CDR3 region is CASSYSGDGTDTQYF. The CDR3 DNA sequence: TGTGCCAGCAGTTATTCGGGAGACGGCACAGATACGCAGTATTTT.

Judged by abundance, this clonotype is medium-sized. The germline gene is not matched at one end of the junction; a read error may be the cause. The rearrangement uses TRBV10-3 and TRBJ1-3, with D maybe TRBD1 (6 bases). Germline CDR1 is ENHRY and CDR2 is SYGVKD. This CDR3 is built from 14 residues. Here the CDR3 DNA reads TGTGCCATCAGCGAAGGTGGGACAAGCCTTGAAGCGGGTTTT. It translates to CAISEGGTSLEAGF.

At least ten counts were recorded for this clonotype. A read error may be the cause here, since a much bigger clone is one base away. This rearrangement joins TRBV6-2 or TRBV6-3 to TRBJ1-5; D is undetermined. The CDR3 totals 12 residues. The V and J ends lost 6 bases and 2 bases respectively, with 5 bases between them. CDR1 and CDR2 from the germline V gene are MNHEY and SVGEGT. The CDR3 region is CASRGRNQPQHF. CDR3 DNA: TGTGCCAGCAGGGGCCGCAATCAGCCCCAGCATTTT.

This clonotype came up many times. The CDR3 here is CASSRGPWSDEQYF. The CDR3 DNA is TGCGCCAGCAGCCGGGGGCCTTGGTCGGACGAGCAGTACTTC. This chain uses TRBV4-1 with TRBJ2-7; possibly TRBD1 for D (6 bases). Trimming cost V 4 bases and J 5 bases, with 15 bases left between them. The CDR3 runs to 14 residues. Germline CDR1 MGHRA, CDR2 YSYEKL.

This clonotype has at least ten counts. V is TRBV28 and J is TRBJ1-5; 11 nucleotides match TRBD1. The CDR3 consists of 16 residues. Losses at the gene ends were 6 bases for V and 6 bases for J; bases not matched to a gene: 10. Per germline, CDR1 MDHEN and CDR2 SYDVKM. CDR3 protein: CASRARTGGASQPQHF. CDR3 DNA: TGTGCCAGCAGAGCTCGGACAGGGGGCGCTTCTCAGCCCCAGCATTTT.

Concerning this clonotype: Just one base apart from a much larger clone, this may be a read error. This sequence joins TRBV2 and TRBJ1-2; the D is unclear. CDR3 length: 14 residues. Germline loops: CDR1 SNHLY, CDR2 FYNNEI. Between the trimmed V and J ends, which lost 4 bases and 3 bases, there was a span of 12 bases. The DNA of the CDR3 is TGTGCCAGCAGTGGGGAGACGGAGGACTATGGCTACACCTTC. It yields the protein CASSGETEDYGYTF. Full variable domain (outside the CDR3, taken from reference TRBV2 and TRBJ1-2): EPEVTQTPSHQVTQMGQEVILRCVPISNHLYFYWYRQILGQKVEFLVSFYNNEISEKSEIFDDQFSVERPDGSNFTLKIRSTKLEDSAMYFCASSGETEDYGYTFGSGTRLTVV.

In its sample, this clonotype is medium-sized (0.01 to 0.1%). The chain has TRBV20-1 and TRBJ1-5; tentative D call: TRBD1 (5 bases). Germline V gene sequence: CDR1 DFQATT, CDR2 SNEGSKA (reference sequence). The CDR3 spans 14 residues. Trimming cost V 3 bases and J 3 bases, with 12 bases left between them. This chain's CDR3 is CSASSSRDNQPQHF. The CDR3 DNA is TGCAGTGCTAGTTCTTCCAGGGACAATCAGCCCCAGCATTTT.

There are many counts of this clonotype. The rearrangement links TRBV7-8 to TRBJ1-1; TRBD1 matches at 8 bases. The CDR3 spans 14 residues. V was pared by 3 bases and J by 4 bases, with 4 bases of the junction left unmatched. Per the germline V gene, CDR1 is SGHVS and CDR2 is FQNEAQ. In DNA, the CDR3 is TGTGCCAGCAGCTTGCCAGGGGGCCGCACTGAAGCTTTCTTT. Translated: CASSLPGGRTEAFF. Based on the CDR3 plus reference TRBV7-8 and TRBJ1-1, the full variable domain is GAGVSQSPRYKVAKRGQDVALRCDPISGHVSLFWYQQALGQGPEFLTYFQNEAQLDKSGLPSDRFFAERPEGSVSTLKIQRTQQEDSAVYLCASSLPGGRTEAFFGQGTRLTVV.

This clonotype has ten or more counts. The chain links TRBV29-1 to TRBJ1-2; 8 nucleotides match TRBD1. The CDR3 runs 13 residues. V gave up 5 bases and J gave up 4 bases; unmatched junction bases: 6. Germline V gives CDR1 SQVTM, CDR2 ANQGSEA. The CDR3 protein is CSVFTGGIYGYTF. CDR3 nucleotide sequence: TGCAGCGTTTTTACAGGGGGGATCTATGGCTACACCTTC.

This clonotype was observed many times. The V and J genes are TRBV13 and TRBJ1-2; D perhaps matches TRBD1 (5 bases). Trimming took 2 bases from V and 0 from J, leaving 7 bases between them. This CDR3 has 14 amino acids. Germline CDR1 is PRHDT and CDR2 is FYEKMQ (reference sequence). The DNA of the CDR3 is TGTGCCAGCAGCTTACGGGGGACTAACTATGGCTACACCTTC. Its protein is CASSLRGTNYGYTF.

At least ten counts were recorded for this clonotype. The chain has TRBV10-3 and TRBJ1-3; D gene uncertain. The CDR3 is made up of 13 amino acids. Germline V gives CDR1 ENHRY, CDR2 SYGVKD. Trimming took off 0 bases at V and 8 bases at J, with 8 bases between the two ends. The CDR3 reads CAISESTAYTIYF. The DNA of the CDR3 is TGTGCCATCAGTGAGTCGACCGCGTACACCATATATTTT.

This clonotype has ten or more counts. The gene calls are TRBV9 and TRBJ2-5; no clear D. CDR1 is SGDLS, CDR2 YYNGEE, per germline. Trimming left V 0 bases short and J 1 base short, with 10 bases between. The CDR3 runs to 15 residues. CDR3 loop: CASSVAGRPQETQYF. CDR3 coding DNA: TGTGCCAGCAGCGTAGCCGGCAGGCCCCAAGAGACCCAGTACTTC. Based on the CDR3 plus reference TRBV9 and TRBJ2-5, the full variable domain is DSGVTQTPKHLITATGQRVTLRCSPRSGDLSVYWYQQSLDQGLQFLIQYYNGEERAKGNILERFSAQQFPDLHSELNLSSLELGDSALYFCASSVAGRPQETQYFGPGTRLLVL.

At least ten counts were recorded for this clonotype. The rearrangement uses TRBV15 and TRBJ1-5; a possible D gene is TRBD1 (6 bases). Germline V gives CDR1 LNHNV, CDR2 YYDKDF (reference sequence). The CDR3 has 14 amino acids. Trimming removed 3 bases from V and 0 bases from J, with 6 bases in between. For the CDR3, the DNA is TGTGCCACCAGCAGGGACAGTAGCAATCAGCCCCAGCATTTT. It specifies CATSRDSSNQPQHF.

Only a few counts were recorded for this clonotype. V is TRBV7-2 and J is TRBJ2-7, with 7 nucleotides matching TRBD2. Germline V lookup: CDR1 SGHTA, CDR2 FQGNSA. The CDR3 loop spans 16 amino acids. The V segment lost 5 bases and the J segment 2 bases; nucleotides outside the gene matches: 12. The CDR3 sequence: CASSASVAGLAYEQYF. CDR3 coding DNA: TGTGCCAGCAGCGCCAGTGTAGCGGGCCTCGCCTACGAGCAGTACTTC.

This clonotype was seen at least ten times. This chain joins TRBV4-3 and TRBJ2-2, with a weak D call TRBD2 (5 bases). Germline assignment: CDR1 LGHNA and CDR2 YSLEER. The V and J ends lost 0 bases and 0 bases respectively, with 11 bases between them. The CDR3 is 17 amino acids. CDR3 sequence: CASSQDRGGPNTGELFF. CDR3 coding DNA: TGCGCCAGCAGCCAAGATCGCGGCGGGCCGAACACCGGGGAGCTGTTTTTT.

The V and J genes are TRBV30 and TRBJ1-2; D may be TRBD1 (5 bases). The V gene lost 3 bases and the J gene lost 4 bases, with 18 bases spanning the gap. Germline CDR1 GTSNPN, CDR2 SVGIG (reference sequence). This CDR3 has 15 amino acids. The CDR3 reads CAWRASQVLGYGYTF. The DNA of the CDR3 is TGTGCCTGGAGGGCCTCACAGGTTTTAGGCTATGGCTACACCTTC.

In its sample, this clonotype ranks as medium-sized (0.01 to 0.1%). The chain couples TRBV5-1 to TRBJ2-7; D tentatively reads TRBD1 or TRBD2 (5 bases each). CDR1 is SGHRS, CDR2 YFSETQ, per germline. This CDR3 has 14 residues. V shed 5 bases and J shed 2 bases, with 14 bases lying between them. Here the CDR3 reads CASSSGTLTYEQYF. CDR3 DNA: TGCGCCAGCAGTTCCGGGACCCTAACCTACGAGCAGTACTTC. Variable domain in full (rest from reference TRBV5-1 and TRBJ2-7): KAGVTQTPRYLIKTRGQQVTLSCSPISGHRSVSWYQQTPGQGLQFLFEYFSETQRNKGNFPGRFSGRQFSNSRSEMNVSTLELGDSALYLCASSSGTLTYEQYFGPGTRLTVT.

This clonotype was counted ten times or more. V and J are TRBV12-3 or TRBV12-4 and TRBJ1-6; a weak D match, TRBD1 (5 bases). The CDR3 length is 12 residues. Between the trimmed V and J ends, which lost 8 bases and 9 bases, there was a span of 11 bases. The chain's CDR3 is CASGGGGSPLHF. In DNA form, the CDR3 reads TGTGCCAGCGGGGGGGGGGGTTCACCCCTCCACTTT.

This clonotype was counted only a few times. The CDR3: CASSEEGGGNQPQHF. Here the CDR3 DNA reads TGTGCCAGCAGTGAAGAGGGAGGGGGCAATCAGCCCCAGCATTTT. The chain combines TRBV6-1 with TRBJ1-5; weak D call: TRBD1 (5 bases). The V end lost 1 base, the J end lost 2 bases, and 9 bases lay between the germline ends. Germline CDR1 is MNHNS and CDR2 is SASEGT. CDR3 length equals 15 residues.

Judged by abundance, this clonotype is medium-sized (0.01 to 0.1%). V gene TRBV27 combines with J gene TRBJ1-1; 7 bases are shared with TRBD1. This CDR3 spans 14 amino acids. V lost 5 bases to trimming and J lost 5 bases; unmatched junction nucleotides: 8. CDR1 is MNHEY, CDR2 SMNVEV, per germline (reference sequence). CDR3 coding DNA: TGTGCCAGCAGTCCCACCAGGGGGGATACTGAAGCTTTCTTT. Its protein is CASSPTRGDTEAFF.

The V and J genes are TRBV27 and TRBJ2-2; D perhaps matches TRBD2 (6 bases). The CDR3 sequence is 15 residues long. V gave up 7 bases and J gave up 4 bases, with 16 bases separating them. Germline CDR1 is MNHEY and CDR2 is SMNVEV (reference sequence). The CDR3 spells CASKSGTSFTGELFF. CDR3 DNA: TGTGCCAGCAAATCCGGGACTTCTTTCACCGGGGAGCTGTTTTTT.